A selection of T cell receptor beta chains follows, all from one sample in a study of graft-versus-host responses after intestinal transplantation. Assay: immunoSEQ multiplex PCR; the TCRdb copy retains only in-frame clones and omits some. The data hold more than 100,000 clones, with approximately 92% observed a single time. No cognate antigen is known for these TCRs. The input for sequencing was unstimulated CD4+ T cells sorted from spleen or lymph node cells, taken before intestinal transplant. All receptors come from a human donor who received an intestinal transplant. The CDR3 runs from the conserved cysteine through the conserved F or W. A D gene is named only where the DNA matches it firmly. Size is stated for part of the rows, as once, few or many counts, or as a class when the clone is expanded.

cdr3_nt	cdr3_aa	v_call	cdr3_length	clone_size	d_call	j_call
TGTGCCAGCAGCTCTTCAGGGTTTGGAGGCTACACCTTC	CASSSSGFGGYTF	TRBV7-6	13	NA	NA	TRBJ1-2
TGTGCCAGCAGTAGACAGGGAGAGGGCTACACCTTC	CASSRQGEGYTF	TRBV9	12	NA	TRBD1	TRBJ1-2
TGTGCCAGCAGCGAGGACACTTTAAAACTGTTTTTT	CASSEDTLKLFF	TRBV7-2	12	NA	NA	TRBJ1-4
TGTGCCAGCAGTATAGATAGCAATCAGCCCCAGCATTTT	CASSIDSNQPQHF	TRBV7-8	13	NA	NA	TRBJ1-5
TGTGCTAGCAGCTTTAGGGGACAGGCTACAGATACGCAGTATTTT	CASSFRGQATDTQYF	TRBV7-7	15	NA	TRBD1	TRBJ2-3
TGTGCCACCGGACGGGGTCAAGGGAAAAACATTCAGTACTTC	CATGRGQGKNIQYF	TRBV10-3	14	NA	NA	TRBJ2-4
TGCGCCAGCAGCCAAGAGGTCCAGGGTTGGAACACTGAAGCTTTCTTT	CASSQEVQGWNTEAFF	TRBV4-1	16	NA	NA	TRBJ1-1
TGTGCCAGCAGTCCAAGGGTAGCGGGAGCAAGGTCCTACGAGCAGTACTTC	CASSPRVAGARSYEQYF	TRBV25-1	17	NA	TRBD2	TRBJ2-7
TGTGCCAGCAGTTACCACAGGGGAAAGACCCAGTACTTC	CASSYHRGKTQYF	TRBV28	13	NA	TRBD1	TRBJ2-5
TGTGCCAGTAGTGGGGGTGCAGGGGGAGAGACCCAGTACTTC	CASSGGAGGETQYF	TRBV19	14	NA	TRBD1	TRBJ2-5
TGCAGCGTAACAAGAACAGGGGATGAGCAGTTCTTC	CSVTRTGDEQFF	TRBV29-1	12	once	TRBD1	TRBJ2-1